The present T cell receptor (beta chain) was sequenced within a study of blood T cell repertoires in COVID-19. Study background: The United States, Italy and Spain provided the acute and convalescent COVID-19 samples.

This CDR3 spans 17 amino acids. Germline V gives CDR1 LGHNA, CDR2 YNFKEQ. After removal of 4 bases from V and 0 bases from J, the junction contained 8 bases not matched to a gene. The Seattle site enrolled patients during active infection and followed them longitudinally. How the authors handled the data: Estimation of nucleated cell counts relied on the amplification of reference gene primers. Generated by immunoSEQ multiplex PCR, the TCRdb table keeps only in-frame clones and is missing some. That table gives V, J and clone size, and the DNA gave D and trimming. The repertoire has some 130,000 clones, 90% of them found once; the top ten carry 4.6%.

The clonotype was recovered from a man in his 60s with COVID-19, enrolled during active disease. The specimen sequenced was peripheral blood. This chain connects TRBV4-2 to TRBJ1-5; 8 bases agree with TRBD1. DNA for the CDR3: TGTGCCAGCAGCCCCACGAAACAGGGGGTTAGCAATCAGCCCCAGCATTTT. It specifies CASSPTKQGVSNQPQHF.